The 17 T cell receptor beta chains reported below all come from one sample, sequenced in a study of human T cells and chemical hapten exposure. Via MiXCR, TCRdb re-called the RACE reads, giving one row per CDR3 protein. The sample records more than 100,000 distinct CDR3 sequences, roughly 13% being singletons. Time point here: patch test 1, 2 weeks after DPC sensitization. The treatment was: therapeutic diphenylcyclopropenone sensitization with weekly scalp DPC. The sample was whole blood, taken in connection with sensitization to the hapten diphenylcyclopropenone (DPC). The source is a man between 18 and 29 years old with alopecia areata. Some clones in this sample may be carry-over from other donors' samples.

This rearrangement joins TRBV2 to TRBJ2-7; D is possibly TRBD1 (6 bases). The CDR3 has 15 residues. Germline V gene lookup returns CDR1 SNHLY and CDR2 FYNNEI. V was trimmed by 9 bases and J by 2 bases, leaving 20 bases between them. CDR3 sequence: CASIAPGHRTYEQYF. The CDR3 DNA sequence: TGTGCCAGTATAGCGCCGGGACACCGAACCTACGAGCAGTACTTC.

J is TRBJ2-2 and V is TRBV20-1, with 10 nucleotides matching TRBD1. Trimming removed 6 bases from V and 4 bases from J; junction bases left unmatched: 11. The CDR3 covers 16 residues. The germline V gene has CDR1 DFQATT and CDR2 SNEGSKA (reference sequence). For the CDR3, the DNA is TGCAGTGCCACATACCCGGGACAGGGGACCACCGGGGAGCTGTTTTTT. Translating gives CSATYPGQGTTGELFF.

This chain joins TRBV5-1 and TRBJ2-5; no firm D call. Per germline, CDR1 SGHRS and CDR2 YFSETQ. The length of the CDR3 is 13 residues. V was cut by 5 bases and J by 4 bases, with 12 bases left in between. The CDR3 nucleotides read TGCGCCAGCAGTTTCCAAGCCCGAGAGACCCAGTACTTC. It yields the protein CASSFQARETQYF.

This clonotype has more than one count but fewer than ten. The CDR3 protein is CASSSTGGRNEQYF. The CDR3 DNA reads as TGTGCCAGCAGCTCAACAGGGGGCCGGAACGAGCAGTACTTC. V gene TRBV11-1 combines with J gene TRBJ2-7, with 9 bases lining up with TRBD1. The CDR3 is 14 residues long. After removal of 4 bases from V and 5 bases from J, the junction contained 6 bases not matched to a gene. The germline gives CDR1 SGHAT, CDR2 FQDESV (reference sequence).

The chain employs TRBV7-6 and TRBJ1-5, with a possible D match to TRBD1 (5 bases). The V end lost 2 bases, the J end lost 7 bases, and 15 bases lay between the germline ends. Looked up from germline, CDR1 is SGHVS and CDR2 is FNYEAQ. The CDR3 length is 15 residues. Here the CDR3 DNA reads TGTGCCAGCAGCTTATCGGCAGGGTTGACCCAGCCCCAGCATTTT. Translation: CASSLSAGLTQPQHF.

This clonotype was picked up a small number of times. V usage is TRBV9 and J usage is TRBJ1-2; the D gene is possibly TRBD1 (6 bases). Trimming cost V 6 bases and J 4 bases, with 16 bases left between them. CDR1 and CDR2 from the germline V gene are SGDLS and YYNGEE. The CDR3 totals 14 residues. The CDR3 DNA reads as TGTGCCAGCAACCCGTTGGGCAGGGGCTATGGCTACACCTTC. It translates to CASNPLGRGYGYTF. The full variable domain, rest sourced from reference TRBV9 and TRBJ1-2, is DSGVTQTPKHLITATGQRVTLRCSPRSGDLSVYWYQQSLDQGLQFLIQYYNGEERAKGNILERFSAQQFPDLHSELNLSSLELGDSALYFCASNPLGRGYGYTFGSGTRLTVV.

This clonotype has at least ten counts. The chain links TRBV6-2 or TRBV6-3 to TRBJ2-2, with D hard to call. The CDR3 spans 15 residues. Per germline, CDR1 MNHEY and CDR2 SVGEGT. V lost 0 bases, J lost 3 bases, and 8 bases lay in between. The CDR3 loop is CASSYSIGDTGELFF. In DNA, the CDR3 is TGTGCCAGCAGTTACTCGATAGGAGACACCGGGGAGCTGTTTTTT.

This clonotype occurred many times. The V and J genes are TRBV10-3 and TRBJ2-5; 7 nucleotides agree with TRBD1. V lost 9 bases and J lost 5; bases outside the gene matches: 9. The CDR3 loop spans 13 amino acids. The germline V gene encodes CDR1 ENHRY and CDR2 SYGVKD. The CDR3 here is CAIGDTGVETQYF. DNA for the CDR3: TGTGCCATAGGGGACACAGGGGTGGAGACCCAGTACTTC.

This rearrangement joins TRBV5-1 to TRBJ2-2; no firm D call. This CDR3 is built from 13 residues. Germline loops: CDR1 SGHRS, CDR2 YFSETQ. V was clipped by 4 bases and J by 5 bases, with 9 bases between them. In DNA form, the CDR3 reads TGCGCCAGCAGCACCGCTCCGACCGGGGAGCTGTTTTTT. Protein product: CASSTAPTGELFF. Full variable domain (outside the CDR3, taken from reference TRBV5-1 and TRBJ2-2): KAGVTQTPRYLIKTRGQQVTLSCSPISGHRSVSWYQQTPGQGLQFLFEYFSETQRNKGNFPGRFSGRQFSNSRSEMNVSTLELGDSALYLCASSTAPTGELFFGEGSRLTVL.

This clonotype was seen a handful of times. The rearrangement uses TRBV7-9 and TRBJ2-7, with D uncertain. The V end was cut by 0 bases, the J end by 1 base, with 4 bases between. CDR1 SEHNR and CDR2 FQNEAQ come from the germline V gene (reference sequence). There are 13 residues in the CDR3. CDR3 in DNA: TGTGCCAGCAGCTTAGCCCGGTCCTACGAGCAGTACTTC. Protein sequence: CASSLARSYEQYF.

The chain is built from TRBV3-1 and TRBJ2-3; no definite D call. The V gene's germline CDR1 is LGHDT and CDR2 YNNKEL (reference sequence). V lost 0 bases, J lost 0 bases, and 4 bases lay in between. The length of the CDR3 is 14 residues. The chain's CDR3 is CASSQDRSTDTQYF. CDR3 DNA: TGTGCCAGCAGCCAAGACAGGAGCACAGATACGCAGTATTTT.

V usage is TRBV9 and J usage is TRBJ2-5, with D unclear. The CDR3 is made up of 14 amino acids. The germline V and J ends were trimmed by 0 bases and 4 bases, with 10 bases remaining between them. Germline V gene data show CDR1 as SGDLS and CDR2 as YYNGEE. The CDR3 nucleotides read TGTGCCAGCAGCGTAGAAGGAGTCGGAGAGACCCAGTACTTC. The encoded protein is CASSVEGVGETQYF.

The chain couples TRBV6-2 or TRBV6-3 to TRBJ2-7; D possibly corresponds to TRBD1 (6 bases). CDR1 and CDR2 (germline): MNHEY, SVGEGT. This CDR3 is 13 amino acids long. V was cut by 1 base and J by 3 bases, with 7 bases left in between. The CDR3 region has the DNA TGTGCCAGCAGTTACTTACAGGGCTACGAGCAGTACTTC. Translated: CASSYLQGYEQYF.

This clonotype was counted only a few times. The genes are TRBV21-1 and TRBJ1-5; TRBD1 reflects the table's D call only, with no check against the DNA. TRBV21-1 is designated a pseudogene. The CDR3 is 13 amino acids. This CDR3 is CARNRTVNQPQHF. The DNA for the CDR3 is TGTGCCAGGAATAGGACAGTCAATCAGCCCCAGCATTTT.

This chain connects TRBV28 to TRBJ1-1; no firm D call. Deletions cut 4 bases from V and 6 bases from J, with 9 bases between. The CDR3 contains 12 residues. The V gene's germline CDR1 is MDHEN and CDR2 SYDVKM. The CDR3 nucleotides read TGTGCCAGCAGTTCTGAGTACGCTGAAGCTTTCTTT. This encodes CASSSEYAEAFF.

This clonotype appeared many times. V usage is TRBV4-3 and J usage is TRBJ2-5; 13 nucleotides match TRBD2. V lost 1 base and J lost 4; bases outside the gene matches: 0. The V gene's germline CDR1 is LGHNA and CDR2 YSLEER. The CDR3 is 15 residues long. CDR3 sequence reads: CASSQGTSGGETQYF. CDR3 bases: TGCGCCAGCAGCCAAGGGACTAGCGGGGGAGAGACCCAGTACTTC.

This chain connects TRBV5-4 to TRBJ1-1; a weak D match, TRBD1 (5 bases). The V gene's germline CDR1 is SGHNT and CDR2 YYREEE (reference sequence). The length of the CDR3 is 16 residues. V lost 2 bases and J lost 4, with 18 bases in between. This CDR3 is CASSLNAGKWGTEAFF. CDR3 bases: TGTGCCAGCAGCTTAAACGCAGGGAAATGGGGCACTGAAGCTTTCTTT.